This TCR beta chain was retrieved from a study of blood T cells in healthy people across ages. Alongside a J-beta primer mix, a sample-barcoded 5' primer served in a second PCR lasting roughly 6 to 11 cycles. TCRdb re-called the 5' RACE reads with MiXCR, one entry per CDR3 protein. The table records hundreds of thousands of distinct CDR3 sequences, approximately 48% of them present only once. The study, taken as a whole, reports: Whereas aged donors had fewer naive CD4+ cells, long-lived donors had more of them and higher diversity. It was not known whether donors were CMV positive (a possible confounder of expanded clonotype changes).

Points on this clonotype: Its antigen is undetermined.

The clonotype originates from a man aged 60 to 75 in good health. Input material: blood.

In DNA, the CDR3 is TGTGCCAGCAGTGAAGGGCCTTTTAATCAGCCCCAGCATTTT. This encodes CASSEGPFNQPQHF. The chain joins TRBV2 to TRBJ1-5; no clear D. Trimming pared 1 base from V and 4 bases from J, leaving 8 bases between. This CDR3 is built from 14 residues. CDR1 SNHLY and CDR2 FYNNEI come from the germline V gene.